The 9 T cell receptor beta chains given below trace back to one sample, sequenced in a study of blood T cell repertoires in COVID-19 (TCRdb year 2020). Library preparation was by the immunoSEQ multiplex PCR assay. Here the immuneACCESS table is served through TCRdb, limited to in-frame sequences with V and J called. Missing clones are a known gap in these copies; in checked studies unresolved V genes cover under half, and the rest lacks a known reason. The sample has about 200,000 clones on record, about four fifths of them singletons. The ten largest clones represent under 7% of the sample. Sample: peripheral blood. The receptors shown here come from a middle-aged woman with COVID-19, enrolled during active disease.

V and J are TRBV28 and TRBJ1-2, with TRBD1 matching over 9 bases. With 5 bases clipped from V and 2 bases from J, the junction kept 3 bases outside the gene matches. The germline CDR1 and CDR2 sequences are MDHEN and SYDVKM. CDR3 length equals 14 residues. CDR3 sequence reads: CASSATGGNYGYTF. As DNA, the CDR3 is TGTGCCAGCAGTGCTACAGGGGGCAACTATGGCTACACCTTC.

This rearrangement joins TRBV5-4 to TRBJ2-2; the match to TRBD2 covers 7 bases. The CDR3 has 17 residues. Germline trimming cut 0 bases from V and 7 bases from J; bases unmatched to any gene: 12. The germline gives CDR1 SGHNT, CDR2 YYREEE (reference sequence). The CDR3 sequence: CASSLAQSGGRLGELFF. The CDR3 region has the DNA TGTGCCAGCAGCTTGGCCCAGTCTGGCGGGAGACTCGGGGAGCTGTTTTTT.

The chain recombines TRBV5-8 with TRBJ1-1; 7 nucleotides align to TRBD1. The CDR3 is 15 residues long. J gave up 2 bases and V 4 bases, and 8 bases lay outside the gene matches. Germline V gene lookup returns CDR1 SGHTS and CDR2 YDEGEE. The CDR3 DNA is TGTGCCAGCAGCCCCTGGGGGACAGCCAACACTGAAGCTTTCTTT. Encoded protein: CASSPWGTANTEAFF.

This chain uses TRBV5-1 with TRBJ1-6; no reliable D call. Looked up from germline, CDR1 is SGHRS and CDR2 is YFSETQ. Deletions cut 0 bases from V and 8 bases from J, with 6 bases between. CDR3 length: 13 residues. The chain's CDR3 is CASSLVTHSPLHF. In DNA form, the CDR3 reads TGCGCCAGCAGCTTGGTCACTCATTCACCCCTCCACTTT.

This clone was seen a few times. This chain connects TRBV6-5 to TRBJ2-7; maybe TRBD2 (6 bases). The CDR3 length is 14 residues. The germline CDR1 and CDR2 sequences are MNHEY and SVGAGI. The V and J ends lost 7 bases and 5 bases respectively, with 18 bases between them. The CDR3 spells CASKSQVAGHEQYF. DNA for the CDR3: TGTGCCAGCAAGAGTCAGGTCGCGGGACACGAGCAGTACTTC.

The V and J genes are TRBV18 and TRBJ2-3; D is perhaps TRBD2 (5 bases). The V end lost 3 bases, the J end lost 0 bases, and 10 bases lay between the germline ends. There are 15 residues in the CDR3. In germline, CDR1 is KGHSH, CDR2 LQKENI. The CDR3: CASSPASGSTDTQYF. The CDR3 bases are TGTGCCAGCTCACCGGCCAGCGGAAGCACAGATACGCAGTATTTT. The variable domain in full, with the rest retrieved from reference TRBV18 and TRBJ2-3, is NAGVMQNPRHLVRRRGQEARLRCSPMKGHSHVYWYRQLPEEGLKFMVYLQKENIIDESGMPKERFSAEFPKEGPSILRIQQVVRGDSAAYFCASSPASGSTDTQYFGPGTRLTVL.

This rearrangement joins TRBV4-1 to TRBJ1-1; no definite D call. Looked up from germline, CDR1 is MGHRA and CDR2 is YSYEKL. This CDR3 has 15 amino acids. V lost 4 bases, J lost 0 bases, and 12 bases lay in between. The CDR3 region has the DNA TGCGCCAGCAGCCCAACCCAGGCTATGAACACTGAAGCTTTCTTT. Protein: CASSPTQAMNTEAFF.

The chain couples TRBV19 to TRBJ2-5; 12 bases are shared with TRBD2. After removal of 5 bases from V and 5 bases from J, the junction contained 9 bases not matched to a gene. Germline CDR1 and CDR2: LNHDA and SQIVND (reference sequence). The CDR3 covers 16 residues. CDR3 nucleotides: TGTGCCAGTAGTCCTGCTAGCGGGAGGGCCGGGGAGACCCAGTACTTC. This gives the protein CASSPASGRAGETQYF.

The rearrangement joins TRBV27 to TRBJ2-7; 7 nucleotides line up with TRBD1. CDR1 and CDR2 from the germline V gene are MNHEY and SMNVEV (reference sequence). The CDR3 covers 15 residues. Losses at the gene ends were 3 bases for V and 3 bases for J; bases not matched to a gene: 8. CDR3 region: CASSLSYAGGYEQYF. In DNA, the CDR3 is TGTGCCAGCAGTTTGTCGTATGCAGGGGGCTACGAGCAGTACTTC.